The 22 T cell receptor beta chains in this list originate from one sample, sequenced in a study of lung T cells in sarcoidosis with Löfgren's syndrome. TCRdb fed the reads into MiXCR, producing one record per CDR3 protein. This sample has 60,000 or so distinct CDR3 sequences; around 21% occur once, and the top ten carry over 2%. Sequencing was done on a sample of CD4+ T cells from PBMCs. The receptor source for this set is a human donor with sarcoidosis (Löfgren's syndrome or another form), or a control subject (not recorded which).

This clonotype was seen ten or more times. The CDR3: CASSFSSRVETQYF. Here the CDR3 DNA reads TGTGCCAGCAGTTTCTCGTCTCGGGTGGAGACCCAGTACTTC. V usage is TRBV28 and J usage is TRBJ2-5; unclear D gene. This CDR3 spans 14 amino acids. V lost 3 bases and J lost 5, with 13 bases in between. Germline values: CDR1 MDHEN, CDR2 SYDVKM. Looking up the rest from reference TRBV28 and TRBJ2-5 gives the full variable domain: DVKVTQSSRYLVKRTGEKVFLECVQDMDHENMFWYRQDPGLGLRLIYFSYDVKMKEKGDIPEGYSVSREKKERFSLILESASTNQTSMYLCASSFSSRVETQYFGPGTRLLVL.

There are many counts of this clonotype. The J gene is TRBJ2-1, the V gene TRBV20-1; maybe TRBD2 (6 bases). Germline CDR1 reads DFQATT; CDR2 reads SNEGSKA (reference sequence). This CDR3 comprises 16 residues. V was cut by 1 base and J by 4 bases, with 17 bases left in between. CDR3 amino acids: CSARGVRAGNYNEQFF. CDR3 DNA: TGCAGTGCTAGAGGAGTCCGGGCGGGAAATTACAATGAGCAGTTCTTC.

This clonotype was detected only a few times. This sequence joins TRBV5-4 and TRBJ1-1, with D possibly being TRBD1 (5 bases). In germline, CDR1 is SGHNT, CDR2 YYREEE (reference sequence). V was shortened by 10 bases and J by 4 bases, with 17 bases between the two germline ends. This CDR3 contains 13 residues. CDR3 nucleotide sequence: TGTGCCCTAACGGCGGCCGGGGGCACTGAAGCTTTCTTT. Its translation: CALTAAGGTEAFF. The variable domain in full, completed from reference TRBV5-4 and TRBJ1-1, reads ETGVTQSPTHLIKTRGQQVTLRCSSQSGHNTVSWYQQALGQGPQFIFQYYREEENGRGNFPPRFSGLQFPNYSSELNVNALELDDSALYLCALTAAGGTEAFFGQGTRLTVV.

The chain links TRBV5-1 to TRBJ2-5; D tentatively fits TRBD1 or TRBD2 (5 bases each). Germline loops: CDR1 SGHRS, CDR2 YFSETQ. V dropped 6 bases and J dropped 5 bases, with 14 bases sitting between them. The length of the CDR3 is 13 residues. As DNA, the CDR3 is TGCGCCAGCATCTTTCAGGGAGACGAGACCCAGTACTTC. It translates to CASIFQGDETQYF. The full variable domain, with the rest looked up from reference TRBV5-1 and TRBJ2-5, is KAGVTQTPRYLIKTRGQQVTLSCSPISGHRSVSWYQQTPGQGLQFLFEYFSETQRNKGNFPGRFSGRQFSNSRSEMNVSTLELGDSALYLCASIFQGDETQYFGPGTRLLVL.

There are many counts of this clonotype. This rearrangement joins TRBV12-3 or TRBV12-4 to TRBJ2-1; D unresolved. V was trimmed by 5 bases and J by 15 bases, leaving 17 bases between them. There are 12 residues in the CDR3. CDR3: CASSPRHLGPFF. The CDR3, as DNA: TGTGCCAGCAGTCCCCGACACCTAGGGCCGTTCTTC.

Many counts were recorded for this clonotype. This chain uses TRBV3-1 with TRBJ2-7, with TRBD1 matching 7 bases. This CDR3 has 17 residues. V shed 3 bases and J 1 base; nucleotides not matched to a gene: 12. Germline V gives CDR1 LGHDT, CDR2 YNNKEL (reference sequence). CDR3 region: CASSQNPQGTSSYEQYF. The CDR3 DNA is TGTGCCAGCAGCCAGAATCCACAGGGGACAAGTTCCTACGAGCAGTACTTC.

Notes on this clonotype: This may stem from a read error, because a much larger clone lies one nucleotide away. The chain couples TRBV7-9 to TRBJ1-2; D perhaps matches TRBD1 (5 bases). Germline lookup yields CDR1 SEHNR and CDR2 FQNEAQ (reference sequence). Trimming removed 3 bases at V and 2 bases at J, with 10 bases between. The CDR3 loop spans 14 amino acids. The CDR3 loop is CASSFGRGNYGYTF. Written as DNA, the CDR3 is TGTGCCAGCAGCTTCGGACGGGGCAACTATGGCTACACCTTC.

Remarks on this clonotype: This may come from a read error, since a much larger clone is one base off. The chain combines TRBV7-9 with TRBJ1-1; D not certain. Germline V CDR1 and CDR2: SEHNR, FQNEAQ (reference sequence). The CDR3 spans 14 residues. The V end lost 5 bases, the J end lost 5 bases, and 15 bases lay between the germline ends. CDR3 sequence reads: CASSIKIGKTEAFF. The CDR3, as DNA: TGTGCCAGCAGCATAAAGATTGGGAAGACTGAAGCTTTCTTT.

The chain uses TRBV3-1 and TRBJ2-5; the D is unclear. Germline V CDR1 and CDR2: LGHDT, YNNKEL (reference sequence). This CDR3 comprises 15 residues. Trimming stripped 2 bases from V and 2 bases from J, with 12 bases between. The CDR3 reads CASSQIPRAQETQYF. CDR3 nucleotide sequence: TGTGCCAGCAGCCAAATACCACGGGCTCAAGAGACCCAGTACTTC.

This clonotype was seen a few times. The rearrangement links TRBV10-3 to TRBJ2-7, with D possibly TRBD2 on 6 matching bases. CDR3 length: 13 residues. Germline values: CDR1 ENHRY, CDR2 SYGVKD. Trimming removed 6 bases from V and 4 bases from J, with 13 bases in between. CDR3 sequence (DNA): TGTGCCATCAGGACGGAGGGCTCGTACGAGCAGTACGTC. Amino acid sequence: CAIRTEGSYEQYV.

The chain carries TRBV28 and TRBJ2-5; unclear D gene. Germline V gives CDR1 MDHEN, CDR2 SYDVKM. This CDR3 region has 12 residues. V lost 6 bases, J lost 2 bases, and 7 bases lay in between. This CDR3 reads CASRVAQETQYF. In nucleotides, the CDR3 is TGTGCCAGCAGAGTAGCTCAAGAGACCCAGTACTTC.

This clonotype has a handful of counts. This chain connects TRBV10-3 to TRBJ2-1, with TRBD1 matching over 10 bases. Germline-derived CDR1 and CDR2 are ENHRY and SYGVKD. The CDR3 totals 16 residues. V was pared by 0 bases and J by 13 bases, with 12 bases of the junction left unmatched. CDR3 region: CAISESWTGGEPQQFF. The CDR3 DNA is TGTGCCATCAGTGAGTCTTGGACAGGGGGTGAGCCTCAACAGTTCTTC.

This clonotype was counted at least ten times. The rearrangement links TRBV6-1 to TRBJ2-5, with 9 bases identical to TRBD2. There are 17 residues in the CDR3. Germline trimming cut 4 bases from V and 1 base from J; bases unmatched to any gene: 10. CDR1 and CDR2 (germline): MNHNS, SASEGT. The CDR3 loop reads CASSVYSGSGGQETQYF. The DNA of the CDR3 is TGTGCCAGCAGTGTGTATTCGGGTAGCGGGGGCCAAGAGACCCAGTACTTC.

In this sample, this clonotype turned up many times. The rearrangement links TRBV20-1 to TRBJ2-3; TRBD2 is a possible D gene (5 bases). V lost 4 bases and J 2 bases, leaving 16 bases between the germline ends. This CDR3 has 15 amino acids. Germline V gene data show CDR1 as DFQATT and CDR2 as SNEGSKA (reference sequence). The CDR3 nucleotides read TGCAGTGCTACCCGCCGCCCAGGACTCACAGATACGCAGTATTTT. This codes for CSATRRPGLTDTQYF.

This clonotype was counted ten times or more. The chain carries TRBV12-3 or TRBV12-4 and TRBJ2-3; D may match TRBD1 or TRBD2 (5 bases each). This CDR3 is built from 12 residues. V dropped 1 base and J dropped 8 bases, with 7 bases sitting between them. The CDR3 sequence is CASSLVGTTQYF. CDR3 DNA sequence: TGTGCCAGCAGTTTAGTGGGGACTACGCAGTATTTT.

This clonotype has ten or more counts. The chain uses TRBV20-1 and TRBJ2-5; the D gene is possibly TRBD1 (5 bases). Germline V gene data show CDR1 as DFQATT and CDR2 as SNEGSKA (reference sequence). The V gene lost 3 bases and the J gene lost 2 bases, with 16 bases spanning the gap. This CDR3 spans 15 amino acids. The CDR3 is CSASSFGQKQETQYF. CDR3 coding DNA: TGCAGTGCTAGTTCGTTCGGACAAAAACAAGAGACCCAGTACTTC.

This clonotype has ten or more counts. The V and J genes are TRBV18 and TRBJ2-5; D perhaps matches TRBD2 (6 bases). CDR1 KGHSH and CDR2 LQKENI come from the germline V gene. This CDR3 contains 14 residues. V was pared by 0 bases and J by 5 bases, with 10 bases between. CDR3 sequence reads: CASSPPGGLETQYF. CDR3 sequence (DNA): TGTGCCAGCTCACCACCCGGGGGTTTGGAGACCCAGTACTTC.

The J gene is TRBJ2-1, the V gene TRBV30; 11 bases agree with TRBD1. Germline-derived CDR1 and CDR2 are GTSNPN and SVGIG (reference sequence). This CDR3 region has 22 residues. The ends lost 6 bases at V and 3 bases at J; junction bases unmatched: 28. The CDR3 sequence is CACLPPLTDRGRLAANYNEQFF. The CDR3 nucleotides read TGTGCCTGTCTACCGCCATTGACGGACAGGGGGCGGCTAGCGGCCAACTACAATGAGCAGTTCTTC.

The CDR3 sequence is CASSVGPSRHEQYF. CDR3 sequence (DNA): TGTGCCAGCAGCGTAGGTCCCTCCAGGCACGAGCAGTACTTC. This rearrangement joins TRBV9 to TRBJ2-7, with D unresolved. The CDR3 has 14 residues. V was cut by 0 bases and J by 5 bases, with 12 bases left in between. Germline V gene lookup returns CDR1 SGDLS and CDR2 YYNGEE. Supplemented by reference TRBV9 and TRBJ2-7, the full variable domain reads DSGVTQTPKHLITATGQRVTLRCSPRSGDLSVYWYQQSLDQGLQFLIQYYNGEERAKGNILERFSAQQFPDLHSELNLSSLELGDSALYFCASSVGPSRHEQYFGPGTRLTVT.

In its sample, this clonotype ranks as medium-sized. The rearrangement links TRBV6-1 to TRBJ2-1, with 9 bases that match TRBD2. The germline CDR1 and CDR2 sequences are MNHNS and SASEGT. V shed 6 bases, J shed 3 bases, and the junction held 6 bases outside the gene matches. The CDR3 contains 15 residues. CDR3 residues: CASRLGLAFYNEQFF. The DNA of the CDR3 is TGTGCCAGCAGGCTGGGACTAGCATTCTACAATGAGCAGTTCTTC.

The chain uses TRBV12-3 or TRBV12-4 and TRBJ1-4, with a tentative D call TRBD1 (5 bases). Trimming removed 1 base at V and 5 bases at J, with 11 bases between. CDR3 length: 15 amino acids. CDR3 DNA: TGTGCCAGCAGTTTAGTGAGTCAGGGAAATGAAAAACTGTTTTTT. This sequence encodes CASSLVSQGNEKLFF.

This chain connects TRBV20-1 to TRBJ2-1; D could derive from TRBD1 or TRBD2 (5 bases each). The CDR3 totals 11 residues. The V end was cut by 3 bases, the J end by 12 bases, with 12 bases between. In germline, CDR1 is DFQATT, CDR2 SNEGSKA (reference sequence). CDR3 nucleotides: TGCAGTGCTAGCGTAGGGGACGGGCAGTTCTTC. It encodes CSASVGDGQFF.